This TCR beta chain was retrieved from a study of T cell responses to AZD1222 COVID-19 vaccine. Study-wide points: Recipients of AZD1222 seropositive at baseline numbered only 6 or 7.

The V end was cut by 5 bases, the J end by 5 bases, with 9 bases between. Germline CDR1 reads LNHDA; CDR2 reads SQIVND (reference sequence). The CDR3 contains 12 residues. This table comes from immunoSEQ multiplex PCR, and its TCRdb copy is limited to in-frame clones, with some not included. This table holds around 130,000 clones, about nine tenths found once. As concerns this clone: No antigen is known for it.

The TCR was taken from an adult who received the AZD1222 COVID-19 vaccine. The specimen comprised peripheral blood, sampled 28 days after the second AZD1222 dose. The chain recombines TRBV19 with TRBJ2-5; D is ambiguous. CDR3 sequence reads: CASSSQRETQYF. For the CDR3, the DNA is TGTGCCAGTAGTTCCCAAAGGGAGACCCAGTACTTC.